This entry is about one TCR beta chain. The entry originates in a study of blood T cell repertoires in COVID-19. The CDR3 loop spans 15 amino acids. CDR1 is MNHEY, CDR2 SVGAGI, per germline. The ends were cut back, 2 bases at V and 3 bases at J, with 13 bases in the middle. Some clones are missing from TCRdb's copy, which holds only in-frame ones; the method was immunoSEQ multiplex PCR. The data show hundreds of thousands of clones, with just under 90% seen just once and roughly 9.4% held by the top ten. Sequenced: PBMCs or T cells enriched from blood (not recorded which). This chain links TRBV6-5 with TRBJ1-1; the D is unclear. The clonotype originates from a woman aged 50 to 60 who had recovered from COVID-19. As DNA, the CDR3 is TGTGCCAGCAGTTACGGCGGGGTCCAGGACACTGAAGCTTTCTTT. This gives the protein CASSYGGVQDTEAFF.